These 9 T cell receptor beta chains were sequenced from one sample in a study of blood T cell repertoires in COVID-19. The table came from immunoSEQ multiplex PCR; TCRdb's copy has only in-frame clones and leaves some out. The top ten hold approximately 7.7% of the sample, which has roughly 180,000 clones, about four fifths seen once. The source material was peripheral blood. The origin of the receptors is a man aged 40-49 years who had recovered from COVID-19.

In its sample, this clone was seen a few times. The rearrangement uses TRBV7-8 and TRBJ2-5; 7 bases line up with TRBD2. Trimming took 5 bases from V and 9 from J; bases not matched to a gene: 21. CDR1 and CDR2 from the germline V gene are SGHVS and FQNEAQ. The length of the CDR3 is 17 residues. In nucleotides, the CDR3 is TGTGCCAGCAGCGCACTTTGGGGGGGAGGCACCACGTCGCCCCAGTACTTC. Amino acids: CASSALWGGGTTSPQYF.

This chain joins TRBV7-9 and TRBJ2-4; D unclear. CDR3 length equals 14 residues. CDR1 is SEHNR and CDR2 is FQNEAQ in the germline V gene (reference sequence). V lost 5 bases and J 0 bases, leaving 8 bases between the germline ends. CDR3 sequence (DNA): TGTGCCAGCAGCCCCCATAGAGCCAAAAACATTCAGTACTTC. Its protein product is CASSPHRAKNIQYF.

This chain joins TRBV9 and TRBJ2-7; possibly TRBD1 for D (5 bases). The CDR3 spans 15 residues. Germline V gene lookup returns CDR1 SGDLS and CDR2 YYNGEE. With 2 bases removed from V and 0 bases from J, the gap between germline ends came to 12 bases. Here the CDR3 reads CASSVSPGNSYEQYF. The CDR3 region has the DNA TGTGCCAGCAGCGTCTCCCCAGGGAACTCCTACGAGCAGTACTTC.

Notes on this clone: This CDR3 is also generated by other DNA sequences in the sample. DNA of the CDR3: TGTGCCAGTAGTCCGGGACAGGGTACCTACGAGCAGTACTTC. This gives the protein CASSPGQGTYEQYF. The chain uses TRBV19 and TRBJ2-7, with 9 bases matching TRBD1. Looked up from germline, CDR1 is LNHDA and CDR2 is SQIVND (reference sequence). V gave up 5 bases and J gave up 2 bases; unmatched junction bases: 4. The CDR3 is 14 amino acids.

This chain links TRBV7-9 with TRBJ2-2, with TRBD1 matching over 10 bases. Per the germline V gene, CDR1 is SEHNR and CDR2 is FQNEAQ (reference sequence). Unmatched junction bases numbered 6, after V lost 4 bases and J lost 4 bases. The CDR3 totals 16 residues. CDR3 residues: CASSSGTGEATGELFF. CDR3 in DNA: TGTGCCAGCAGCTCAGGGACAGGGGAAGCCACCGGGGAGCTGTTTTTT.

This chain links TRBV2 with TRBJ2-7; D unresolved. The V end was cut by 8 bases, the J end by 7 bases, with 18 bases between. The CDR3 spans 13 residues. Germline-derived CDR1 and CDR2 are SNHLY and FYNNEI. CDR3 protein: CASELEVSSEQYF. The DNA of the CDR3 is TGTGCCAGCGAACTCGAGGTGTCGTCTGAGCAGTACTTC.

V gene TRBV5-4 combines with J gene TRBJ2-7, with 9 bases lining up with TRBD2. Germline values: CDR1 SGHNT, CDR2 YYREEE (reference sequence). The CDR3 sequence is 16 residues long. J gave up 8 bases and V 4 bases, and 16 bases lay outside the gene matches. The CDR3 spells CASSLGAGTSLTQQYF. The CDR3 coding sequence is TGTGCCAGCAGCCTTGGCGCCGGGACTAGCTTAACTCAGCAGTACTTC.

V gene TRBV19 combines with J gene TRBJ1-5; D not resolved. CDR1 is LNHDA and CDR2 is SQIVND in the germline V gene (reference sequence). The CDR3 sequence is 15 residues long. V was cut by 1 base and J by 0 bases, with 7 bases left in between. The CDR3 loop reads CASSIGGNSNQPQHF. CDR3 bases: TGTGCCAGTAGTATAGGAGGGAATAGCAATCAGCCCCAGCATTTT.

This sequence joins TRBV10-3 and TRBJ2-1, with 7 bases fitting TRBD1. The CDR3 runs to 13 residues. From germline, CDR1 is ENHRY and CDR2 SYGVKD. Unmatched junction bases numbered 2, after V lost 2 bases and J lost 7 bases. DNA for the CDR3: TGTGCCATCAGTGAGAGGGGGCTGAATGAGCAGTTCTTC. Its translation: CAISERGLNEQFF.